The text below deals with one T cell receptor (beta chain). The data were produced by immunoSEQ multiplex PCR, yet TCRdb's version contains in-frame clones alone and is incomplete. The sample has over 200,000 clones, 88% seen once; the top ten hold roughly 2.5%. The record originates from a study of blood T cell repertoires in COVID-19. Background on the study: In each case, the material was cDNA or gDNA derived from T cells, B-cell-depleted T cells, or PBMCs.

The CDR3 spans 14 residues. Germline CDR1 KGHSH, CDR2 LQKENI. Deletions cut 2 bases from V and 0 bases from J, with 7 bases between. The specimen was peripheral blood. This receptor was taken from a woman aged 60-70 years with acute or convalescent COVID-19. The chain joins TRBV18 to TRBJ1-1, with D unclear. The CDR3 reads CASSPESMNTEAFF. The DNA of the CDR3 is TGTGCCAGCTCACCAGAGAGTATGAACACTGAAGCTTTCTTT.